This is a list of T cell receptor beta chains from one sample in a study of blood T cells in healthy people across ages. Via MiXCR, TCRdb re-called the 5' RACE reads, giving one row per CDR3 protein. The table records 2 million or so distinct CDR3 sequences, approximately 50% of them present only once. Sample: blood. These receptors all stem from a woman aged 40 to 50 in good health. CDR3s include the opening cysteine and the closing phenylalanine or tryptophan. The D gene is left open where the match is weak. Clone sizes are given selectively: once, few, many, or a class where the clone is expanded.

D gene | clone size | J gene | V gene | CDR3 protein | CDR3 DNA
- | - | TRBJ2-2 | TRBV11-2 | CASSFAPTNTGELFF | TGTGCCAGCAGCTTTGCGCCTACCAACACCGGGGAGCTGTTTTTT
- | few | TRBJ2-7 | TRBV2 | CASSEAAGYEQYF | TGTGCCAGCAGTGAAGCGGCAGGGTACGAGCAGTACTTC
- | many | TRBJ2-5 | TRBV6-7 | CASSYPKPGGPSRRETQYF | TGTGCCAGCAGTTACCCAAAACCCGGGGGGCCCTCCCGTAGGGAGACCCAGTACTTC
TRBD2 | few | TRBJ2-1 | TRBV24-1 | CATGLAGDPNEQFF | TGTGCCACCGGTCTGGCGGGGGACCCTAATGAGCAGTTCTTC
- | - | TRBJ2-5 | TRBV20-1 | CGARDDTGRVETQYF | TGCGGTGCTAGAGATGATACAGGGAGGGTGGAGACCCAGTACTTC
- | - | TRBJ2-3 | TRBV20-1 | CSAPVPPTGDTQYF | TGCAGTGCTCCCGTTCCACCCACCGGAGATACGCAGTATTTT
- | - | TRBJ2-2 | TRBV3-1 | CASSSGQFGELFF | TGTGCCAGCAGCAGCGGACAGTTCGGGGAGCTGTTTTTT
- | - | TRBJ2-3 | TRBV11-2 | CASSLAGDHRYWTQYF | TGTGCCAGCAGCTTAGCGGGGGACCATAGATATTGGACGCAGTATTTT
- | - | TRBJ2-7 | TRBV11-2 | CASSFDHPNLYEQYF | TGTGCCAGCAGCTTCGACCACCCTAACCTATACGAGCAGTACTTC
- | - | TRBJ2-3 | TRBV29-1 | CSVEVVDTQYF | TGCAGCGTTGAAGTGGTAGATACGCAGTATTTT
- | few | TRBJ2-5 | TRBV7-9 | CASSHQGIQETQYF | TGTGCCAGCAGCCACCAAGGTATCCAAGAGACCCAGTACTTC
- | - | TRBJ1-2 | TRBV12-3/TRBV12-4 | CASTSKGGDYTF | TGTGCCAGCACCTCCAAGGGGGGAGACTACACCTTC
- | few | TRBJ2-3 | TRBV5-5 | CASSPAPGAGADTQYF | TGTGCCAGCAGCCCCGCGCCGGGGGCCGGTGCAGATACGCAGTATTTT
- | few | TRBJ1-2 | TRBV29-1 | CSDGTPPAGYTF | TGCAGCGACGGGACTCCTCCTGCGGGCTACACCTTC
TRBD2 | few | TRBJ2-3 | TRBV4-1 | CASSQDPSGGAMDTQYF | TGCGCCAGCAGCCAAGATCCGAGCGGGGGGGCAATGGATACGCAGTATTTT
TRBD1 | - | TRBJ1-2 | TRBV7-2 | CASSLQGTGKNYGYTF | TGTGCCAGCAGCTTGCAGGGGACAGGAAAAAACTATGGCTACACCTTC
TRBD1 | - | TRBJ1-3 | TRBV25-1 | CASSDTTGSGNTIYF | TGTGCCAGCAGTGACACGACAGGGTCTGGGAACACCATATATTTT
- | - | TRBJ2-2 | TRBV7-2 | CASSLVGGQAGELFF | TGTGCCAGCAGCTTAGTAGGGGGTCAAGCCGGGGAGCTGTTTTTT
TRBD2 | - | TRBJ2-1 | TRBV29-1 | CSTSPVGGSSYNEQFF | TGCAGCACCTCCCCGGTGGGCGGGAGCTCCTACAATGAGCAGTTCTTC
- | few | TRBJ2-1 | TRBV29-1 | CSVTGTGNEQFF | TGCAGCGTTACCGGGACTGGAAATGAGCAGTTCTTC